One and the same sample provided the 27 T cell receptor beta chains below, sequenced in a study of vaccination effects on CD4 cells after COVID-19. Their specific antigens are unknown. Between days 9 and 10 of culture, CD4+ T cells were separated out. Produced via immunoSEQ multiplex PCR; TCRdb's table is partial and in-frame only. The table lists tens of thousands of clones, approximately 80% of them singletons. This material consisted of CD4+ T cells from PBMCs cultured without peptide, taken before COVID-19 vaccination. The source is a human donor who had a prior SARS-CoV-2 infection.

This rearrangement joins TRBV5-4 to TRBJ2-7; D may match TRBD1 or TRBD2 (5 bases each). Germline CDR1 is SGHNT and CDR2 is YYREEE (reference sequence). Trimming took off 4 bases at V and 6 bases at J, with 14 bases between the two ends. This CDR3 region has 13 residues. CDR3 loop: CASSGGPASEQYF. As DNA, the CDR3 is TGTGCCAGCAGCGGGGGACCCGCCTCCGAGCAGTACTTC.

The gene calls are TRBV6-1 and TRBJ1-1; 11 bases match TRBD1. The CDR3 extends over 13 amino acids. J gave up 12 bases and V 3 bases, and 6 bases lay outside the gene matches. The germline CDR1 and CDR2 sequences are MNHNS and SASEGT. The CDR3 DNA follows: TGTGCCAGCAGTGAGCGCAGGGACAGGGGGTCTTTCTTT. Translation gives CASSERRDRGSFF.

V usage is TRBV20-1 and J usage is TRBJ1-2; the D gene is possibly TRBD1 (6 bases). Trimming shortened V by 3 bases and J by 4 bases, and 12 bases separated the two germline ends. CDR3 length: 13 amino acids. Germline V lookup: CDR1 DFQATT, CDR2 SNEGSKA (reference sequence). Written as DNA, the CDR3 is TGCAGTGCTAGTTTGGGGACAACCTATGGCTACACCTTC. Residues: CSASLGTTYGYTF.

DNA of the CDR3: TGTGCCAGTAGTCCCCGCGAGAGGGCGTCCAGAAATTTCGCTTTCTTT. This encodes CASSPRERASRNFAFF. J is TRBJ1-1 and V is TRBV19; the D is unclear. V was pared by 5 bases and J by 11 bases, with 27 bases between. Germline V lookup: CDR1 LNHDA, CDR2 SQIVND (reference sequence). This CDR3 spans 16 amino acids.

This chain connects TRBV11-3 to TRBJ2-7; D remains ambiguous. This CDR3 contains 14 residues. Per the germline V gene, CDR1 is SGHNT and CDR2 is YENEEA. Trimming removed 1 base from V and 3 bases from J, with 10 bases in between. The CDR3 region is CASSLGSHLYEQYF. The CDR3 DNA follows: TGTGCCAGCAGCTTAGGGTCCCACCTCTACGAGCAGTACTTC.

The rearrangement joins TRBV7-2 to TRBJ2-1, with TRBD2 matching 7 bases. The germline CDR1 and CDR2 sequences are SGHTA and FQGNSA. V trimming: 4 bases; J trimming: 8 bases; junction bases outside the gene matches: 14. The CDR3 consists of 16 residues. CDR3 protein: CASSSYLGGAGHEQFF. The CDR3, as DNA: TGTGCCAGCAGCTCCTATTTGGGCGGAGCGGGACATGAGCAGTTCTTC. The full variable domain, rest sourced from reference TRBV7-2 and TRBJ2-1, is GAGVSQSPSNKVTEKGKDVELRCDPISGHTALYWYRQSLGQGLEFLIYFQGNSAPDKSGLPSDRFSAERTGGSVSTLTIQRTQQEDSAVYLCASSSYLGGAGHEQFFGPGTRLTVL.

This rearrangement joins TRBV7-9 to TRBJ2-5; 7 positions match TRBD2. With 5 bases clipped from V and 5 bases from J, the junction kept 5 bases outside the gene matches. The CDR3 has 13 amino acids. The germline V gene has CDR1 SEHNR and CDR2 FQNEAQ (reference sequence). The CDR3 here is CASSPWGGETQYF. The CDR3 DNA sequence: TGTGCCAGCAGCCCTTGGGGAGGGGAGACCCAGTACTTC.

The chain couples TRBV18 to TRBJ1-3; no clear D. Trimming stripped 2 bases from V and 1 base from J, with 6 bases between. This CDR3 has 14 residues. Germline lookup yields CDR1 KGHSH and CDR2 LQKENI. CDR3 coding DNA: TGTGCCAGCTCACCAGGAGGGTCTGGAAACACCATATATTTT. It specifies CASSPGGSGNTIYF.

V is TRBV30 and J is TRBJ1-5; D gene ambiguous. Germline CDR1 is GTSNPN and CDR2 is SVGIG (reference sequence). The CDR3 length is 13 residues. V shed 1 base and J shed 8 bases, with 12 bases lying between them. The CDR3 reads CAWSEQNGEPQHF. The CDR3 nucleotides read TGTGCCTGGAGTGAGCAAAACGGGGAGCCCCAGCATTTT.

A single count supports this clone. The rearrangement uses TRBV19 and TRBJ2-2; 7 bases are shared with TRBD1. The CDR3 extends over 15 amino acids. Germline V gene data show CDR1 as LNHDA and CDR2 as SQIVND (reference sequence). With 7 bases clipped from V and 6 bases from J, the junction kept 11 bases outside the gene matches. For the CDR3, the DNA is TGTGCCAGTACGCCAGGGGGATGGTTCTCCGGGGAGCTGTTTTTT. Encoded protein: CASTPGGWFSGELFF.

The gene calls are TRBV19 and TRBJ1-2; TRBD1 aligns across 9 bases. The V gene's germline CDR1 is LNHDA and CDR2 SQIVND (reference sequence). CDR3 length equals 14 residues. Unmatched junction bases numbered 4, after V lost 3 bases and J lost 5 bases. This CDR3 is CASSIDRGTYGYTF. CDR3 DNA: TGTGCCAGTAGTATCGACAGGGGGACGTATGGCTACACCTTC. Using reference TRBV19 and TRBJ1-2 for the parts outside the CDR3, the full variable domain is DGGITQSPKYLFRKEGQNVTLSCEQNLNHDAMYWYRQDPGQGLRLIYYSQIVNDFQKGDIAEGYSVSREKKESFPLTVTSAQKNPTAFYLCASSIDRGTYGYTFGSGTRLTVV.

In this sample, this clone turned up once. The chain links TRBV7-9 to TRBJ2-2, with 10 nucleotides matching TRBD1. Germline CDR1 is SEHNR and CDR2 is FQNEAQ (reference sequence). The CDR3 is 15 residues long. With 4 bases clipped from V and 5 bases from J, the junction kept 4 bases outside the gene matches. CDR3 sequence reads: CASSSDRGRTGELFF. The CDR3 DNA reads TGTGCCAGCAGCTCCGACAGGGGGCGTACCGGGGAGCTGTTTTTT.

V and J are TRBV18 and TRBJ1-2; D is undetermined. There are 13 residues in the CDR3. CDR1 and CDR2 (germline): KGHSH, LQKENI. V lost 6 bases to trimming and J lost 2 bases, with 10 bases between them. The CDR3 DNA follows: TGTGCCAGCTCGACGGGAGAAAACTATGGCTACACCTTC. Translated, it gives CASSTGENYGYTF.

V usage is TRBV5-4 and J usage is TRBJ1-4; D is unresolved. The germline V gene encodes CDR1 SGHNT and CDR2 YYREEE (reference sequence). Trimming shortened V by 5 bases and J by 0 bases, and 8 bases separated the two germline ends. The CDR3 is made up of 14 amino acids. The CDR3 nucleotides read TGTGCCAGCAGTCCCGCCTCAACTAATGAAAAACTGTTTTTT. As protein: CASSPASTNEKLFF.

As DNA, the CDR3 is TGTGCCAGCAGGGGGGGTGACGGGGAGCTGTTTTTT. Residues: CASRGGDGELFF. J is TRBJ2-2 and V is TRBV9, with a possible D match to TRBD2 (6 bases). This CDR3 is 12 amino acids long. Deletions cut 5 bases from V and 7 bases from J, with 9 bases between. Germline lookup yields CDR1 SGDLS and CDR2 YYNGEE.

With respect to this clone: One end of the junction fails to match germline, which may point to a read error. The chain couples TRBV2 to TRBJ1-2; D is possibly TRBD1 (5 bases). Germline CDR1 reads SNHLY; CDR2 reads FYNNEI. The CDR3 spans 10 residues. CDR3 nucleotides: TGTGCCAGCTCCTCTGGGACGGGGGACTTC. Translation: CASSSGTGDF.

This clone was recorded once. The V gene is TRBV5-6, the J gene TRBJ2-3; D uncertain. Per germline, CDR1 SGHDT and CDR2 YYEEEE. The CDR3 is made up of 16 amino acids. The V end was cut by 2 bases, the J end by 4 bases, with 17 bases between. CDR3 bases: TGTGCCAGCAGCTTCCAAAGTGCCGGTGCCTCAGATACGCAGTATTTT. It yields the protein CASSFQSAGASDTQYF.

The CDR3 spells CASSSGAWGNTIYF. The DNA of the CDR3 is TGTGCCAGCAGCTCCGGGGCGTGGGGAAACACCATATATTTT. The chain uses TRBV11-2 and TRBJ1-3, with D perhaps TRBD1 (5 bases). V lost 4 bases, J lost 4 bases, and 11 bases lay in between. The CDR3 loop spans 14 amino acids. The germline V gene encodes CDR1 SGHAT and CDR2 FQNNGV. Using reference TRBV11-2 and TRBJ1-3 for the parts outside the CDR3, the full variable domain is EAGVAQSPRYKIIEKRQSVAFWCNPISGHATLYWYQQILGQGPKLLIQFQNNGVVDDSQLPKDRFSAERLKGVDSTLKIQPAKLEDSAVYLCASSSGAWGNTIYFGEGSWLTVV.

The chain has TRBV6-1 and TRBJ1-1; D is possibly TRBD1 (5 bases). The CDR3 extends over 15 amino acids. Trimming removed 2 bases from V and 5 bases from J, with 15 bases in between. Germline values: CDR1 MNHNS, CDR2 SASEGT. Here the CDR3 DNA reads TGTGCCAGCAGTGAATACGGGGGGATCTGGACTGAAGCTTTCTTT. This sequence encodes CASSEYGGIWTEAFF.

The rearrangement uses TRBV7-2 and TRBJ2-7, with D unresolved. Trimming pared 0 bases from V and 5 bases from J, leaving 17 bases between. CDR1 and CDR2 (germline): SGHTA, FQGNSA. The CDR3 runs 16 residues. CDR3 amino acids: CASSLALVLARNEQYF. The DNA for the CDR3 is TGTGCCAGCAGCTTAGCATTAGTACTGGCCCGAAACGAGCAGTACTTC.

This clone appeared a few times. The chain links TRBV7-2 to TRBJ1-6; the match to TRBD1 covers 7 bases. The trim removed 0 bases at V and 9 bases at J, leaving 2 bases unmatched. Germline V gene data show CDR1 as SGHTA and CDR2 as FQGNSA. The CDR3 sequence is 14 residues long. For the CDR3, the DNA is TGTGCCAGCAGCTTAGCGCAGGGGGGTTCACCCCTCCACTTT. As protein: CASSLAQGGSPLHF.

The chain is built from TRBV7-9 and TRBJ2-2; perhaps TRBD2 as D (6 bases). The germline V gene encodes CDR1 SEHNR and CDR2 FQNEAQ (reference sequence). V lost 5 bases, J lost 7 bases, and 29 bases lay in between. This CDR3 has 19 residues. The CDR3 spells CASSHLLGWEADKDGELFF. In DNA form, the CDR3 reads TGTGCCAGCAGCCATCTTTTGGGATGGGAGGCCGACAAAGACGGGGAGCTGTTTTTT.

The chain recombines TRBV2 with TRBJ1-5, with TRBD1 identical over 8 bases. J was trimmed by 6 bases and V by 3 bases; bases with no gene match: 7. The CDR3 runs 15 residues. Germline V gene sequence: CDR1 SNHLY, CDR2 FYNNEI. CDR3 sequence reads: CASSDPTGVGQPQHF. DNA of the CDR3: TGTGCCAGCAGTGACCCGACAGGGGTGGGTCAGCCCCAGCATTTT.

J is TRBJ2-5 and V is TRBV29-1, with TRBD2 matching over 9 bases. The CDR3 totals 15 residues. Germline assignment: CDR1 SQVTM and CDR2 ANQGSEA. V trimming: 2 bases; J trimming: 2 bases; junction bases outside the gene matches: 6. The CDR3 reads CSVERLAGPQETQYF. DNA for the CDR3: TGCAGCGTTGAACGGCTAGCGGGACCTCAAGAGACCCAGTACTTC.

This rearrangement joins TRBV24-1 to TRBJ2-1, with TRBD2 matching over 11 bases. The germline CDR1 and CDR2 sequences are KGHDR and SFDVKD. J lost 3 bases, V lost 3 bases, and 3 bases had no gene match. CDR3 length equals 16 residues. CDR3 DNA: TGTGCCACCAGTGATACTAGCGGGAGTGTCTACAATGAGCAGTTCTTC. This codes for CATSDTSGSVYNEQFF.

The rearrangement joins TRBV19 to TRBJ2-7; 10 bases match TRBD2. V lost 3 bases, J lost 1 base, and 3 bases stayed unmatched. The length of the CDR3 is 15 residues. Germline V lookup: CDR1 LNHDA, CDR2 SQIVND (reference sequence). CDR3 bases: TGTGCCAGTAGTATCGCGGGACTAGCGTCCTACGAGCAGTACTTC. Translated, it gives CASSIAGLASYEQYF.

This chain connects TRBV3-1 (or the pseudogene TRBV3-2) to TRBJ1-3; D is unresolved. Trimming shortened V by 1 base and J by 1 base, and 17 bases separated the two germline ends. The CDR3 contains 18 residues. Germline V gene lookup returns CDR1 LGHDT and CDR2 YNNKEL (reference sequence). The CDR3 sequence is CASSQGPSSDGSGNTIYF. DNA of the CDR3: TGTGCCAGCAGCCAAGGGCCCTCCTCAGATGGTTCTGGAAACACCATATATTTT.